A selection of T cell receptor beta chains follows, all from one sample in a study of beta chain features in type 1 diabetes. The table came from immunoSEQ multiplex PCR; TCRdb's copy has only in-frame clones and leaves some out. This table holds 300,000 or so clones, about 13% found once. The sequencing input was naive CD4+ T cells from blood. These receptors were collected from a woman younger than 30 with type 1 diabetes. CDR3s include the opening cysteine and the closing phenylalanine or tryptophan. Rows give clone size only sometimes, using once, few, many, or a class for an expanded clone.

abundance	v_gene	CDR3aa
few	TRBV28	CASSLPSIAYEQYF
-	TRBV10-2	CASRTSGGATDTQYF
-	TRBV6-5	CASSYSRASGTDTQYF
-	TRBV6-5	CASSFGGNYGYTF
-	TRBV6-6	CASSYLGGYNEQFF
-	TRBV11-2	CASSLGSSLTYEQYF
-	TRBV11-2	CASSLEVAADTQYF
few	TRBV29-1	CSVRGGNTEAFF
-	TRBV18	CASSSSGGDYGYTF
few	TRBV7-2	CASSSTAYYGYTF
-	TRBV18	CASSLAGGSETQYF
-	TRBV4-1	CASSQDLAVSYGYTF
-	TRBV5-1	CASSWGQDGYTF
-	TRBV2	CASSEHLAEFF
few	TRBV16	CASSQFTDRIYGYTF
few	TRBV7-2	CASGTGGIGKNIQYF
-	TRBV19	CASSDSGYTDTQYF
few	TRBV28	CASLPQGDRREQYF
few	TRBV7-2	CASSPGRKETQYF
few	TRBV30	CAWSVGSNTEAFF